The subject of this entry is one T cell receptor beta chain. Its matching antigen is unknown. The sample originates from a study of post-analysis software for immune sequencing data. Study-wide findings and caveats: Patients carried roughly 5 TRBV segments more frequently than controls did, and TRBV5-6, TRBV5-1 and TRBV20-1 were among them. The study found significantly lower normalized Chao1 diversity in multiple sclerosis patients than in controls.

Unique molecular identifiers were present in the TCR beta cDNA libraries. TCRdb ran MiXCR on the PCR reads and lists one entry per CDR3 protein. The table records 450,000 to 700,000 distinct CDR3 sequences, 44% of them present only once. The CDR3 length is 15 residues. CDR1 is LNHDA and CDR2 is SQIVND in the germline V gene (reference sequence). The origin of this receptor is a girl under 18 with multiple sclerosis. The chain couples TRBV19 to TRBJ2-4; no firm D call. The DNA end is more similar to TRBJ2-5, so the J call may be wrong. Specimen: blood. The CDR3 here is CASSVAVTLGETQYF. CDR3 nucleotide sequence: TGTGCCAGTTCAGTGGCAGTGACCCTGGGAGAGACCCAGTACTTC.